The source of this T cell receptor beta chain is a study of T cell changes during pregnancy in multiple sclerosis. The assay was immunoSEQ multiplex PCR, and TCRdb's table has in-frame clones only and misses some. The sample has over 25,000 clones, under 95% seen once. The CDR3 covers 15 residues. The J segment lost 9 bases and the V segment lost 0 bases, leaving 6 bases of the junction unmatched. Germline-derived CDR1 and CDR2 are SGHNT and YYREEE (reference sequence). The clonotype was recovered from a female donor in good health, enrolled as a control in a pregnancy study. The V call is TRBV5-4, the J call TRBJ1-4, with 9 bases fitting TRBD1. The sequencing here drew on CD4+ T cells from peripheral blood mononuclear cells, taken in the second trimester of pregnancy. In DNA, the CDR3 is TGTGCCAGCAGCTTGGGCACCGGACAGGGGAAAAAACTGTTTTTT. The encoded protein is CASSLGTGQGKKLFF.